The rows below give T cell receptor beta chains drawn from one sample of a study of CD8 T cells in Susac syndrome. TCRdb used MiXCR to reprocess the immunoSEQ multiplex PCR reads, holding one entry per CDR3 protein. The data contain 130,000 or so distinct CDR3 sequences, over 90% of them seen just once; the ten biggest clones take up 0.25% to 0.3%. The sample taken for sequencing was CD8+ T cells from PBMCs. The receptors shown here come from a human donor with Susac syndrome. Each CDR3 is given with its conserved first and last residue. D genes are given only for firm matches. Where a row states a size, it is once, few, many or the class of an expanded clone; other rows omit it.

D: -
V: TRBV9
J: TRBJ1-2
size: -
DNA: TGTGCCAGCAGCGTAGCTGAATTTTGGGGAGCTAACTATGGCTACACCTTC
CDR3: CASSVAEFWGANYGYTF

D: TRBD2
V: TRBV4-2
J: TRBJ2-1
size: -
DNA: TGTGCCAGCAGCCAAGAGCTAGCGGGGGTCTACAATGAGCAGTTCTTC
CDR3: CASSQELAGVYNEQFF

D: TRBD2
V: TRBV7-8
J: TRBJ2-5
size: -
DNA: TGTGCCAGCAGGGAACTAGCGGGGGGGGAGACCCAGTACTTC
CDR3: CASRELAGGETQYF

D: -
V: TRBV19
J: TRBJ2-3
size: -
DNA: TGTGCCAGTAGTATAGCCCTGGGAGGAAGCACAGATACGCAGTATTTT
CDR3: CASSIALGGSTDTQYF

D: -
V: TRBV12-3/TRBV12-4
J: TRBJ1-2
size: -
DNA: TGTGCCAGCTTCGGGGGCCCTAACTATGGCTACACCTTC
CDR3: CASFGGPNYGYTF

D: -
V: TRBV20-1
J: TRBJ2-7
size: -
DNA: TGCAGTGCTAGAGAGCGGCGGGGGCCATACGAGCAGTACTTC
CDR3: CSARERRGPYEQYF

D: -
V: TRBV10-3
J: TRBJ1-1
size: -
DNA: TGTGCCATCAGTGACAGTATGAACACTGAAGCTTTCTTT
CDR3: CAISDSMNTEAFF

D: -
V: TRBV7-2
J: TRBJ2-1
size: few
DNA: TGTGCCAGCAGCCAAGACTTCTACCTTGAGCAGTTCTTC
CDR3: CASSQDFYLEQFF

D: -
V: TRBV7-9
J: TRBJ1-5
size: once
DNA: TGTGCCAGCAGCGGGGTTAGTCAGCCCCAGCATTTT
CDR3: CASSGVSQPQHF

D: -
V: TRBV27
J: TRBJ1-5
size: -
DNA: TGTGCCAGCAGTTGGACCGCCAATCAGCCCCAGCATTTT
CDR3: CASSWTANQPQHF

D: -
V: TRBV4-2
J: TRBJ2-7
size: -
DNA: TGTGCCAGCAGCCTCGACTCTAGCGAGGTCTACGAGCAGTACTTC
CDR3: CASSLDSSEVYEQYF

D: TRBD2
V: TRBV14
J: TRBJ2-2
size: -
DNA: TGTGCCAGCAGCCAAGATGCCAGCGGGGTACCCACCGGGGAGCTGTTTTTT
CDR3: CASSQDASGVPTGELFF

D: -
V: TRBV7-9
J: TRBJ2-5
size: -
DNA: TGTGCCAGCAGCTTAGGGGCAGGGAAAGAGACCCAGTACTTC
CDR3: CASSLGAGKETQYF

D: TRBD1
V: TRBV29-1
J: TRBJ2-7
size: -
DNA: TGCAGCGTTGTAAGGACAGGGGACGAGCAGTACTTC
CDR3: CSVVRTGDEQYF

D: -
V: TRBV12-3/TRBV12-4
J: TRBJ1-1
size: -
DNA: TGTGCCAGCAGTTTCATTTTGAACACTGAAGCTTTCTTT
CDR3: CASSFILNTEAFF

D: TRBD2
V: TRBV25-1
J: TRBJ2-5
size: -
DNA: TGTGCCAGCAGTGAAATCCTAGCGGACACTCAAGAGACCCAGTACTTC
CDR3: CASSEILADTQETQYF

D: -
V: TRBV19
J: TRBJ1-1
size: -
DNA: TGTGCCAGTAGTATGGGGGGAGCCAACACTGAAGCTTTCTTT
CDR3: CASSMGGANTEAFF

D: -
V: TRBV6-4
J: TRBJ2-3
size: few
DNA: TGTGCCAGCAGTGCACAGGACACAGATACGCAGTATTTT
CDR3: CASSAQDTDTQYF

D: -
V: TRBV19
J: TRBJ1-2
size: once
DNA: TGTGCCAGTAGTATCCGTCGGGACAAAGAGTATAACTATGGCTACACCTTC
CDR3: CASSIRRDKEYNYGYTF

D: TRBD1
V: TRBV4-1
J: TRBJ2-7
size: once
DNA: TGCGCCAGCAGCCAAGGAGGGGACAGGGGATACGAGCAGTACTTC
CDR3: CASSQGGDRGYEQYF

D: -
V: TRBV29-1
J: TRBJ1-2
size: -
DNA: TGCAGCGTGATGAGCGGACGGACGAACTATGGCTACACCTTC
CDR3: CSVMSGRTNYGYTF

D: TRBD1
V: TRBV27
J: TRBJ1-6
size: -
DNA: TGTGCCAGCGGGACAGATCCAAATTCACCCCTCCACTTT
CDR3: CASGTDPNSPLHF

D: -
V: TRBV7-8
J: TRBJ1-5
size: -
DNA: TGTGCCAGCAGCTTAGCCGTAGGGGGAGATCAGCCCCAGCATTTT
CDR3: CASSLAVGGDQPQHF

D: -
V: TRBV24-1
J: TRBJ2-5
size: -
DNA: TGTGCCACCAGCCCAGGGGACCTCCAAGAGACCCAGTACTTC
CDR3: CATSPGDLQETQYF

D: -
V: TRBV10-2
J: TRBJ1-2
size: -
DNA: TGCGCCAGCAGTGAGTCGAAAGTCAACTCGGGCTACACCTTC
CDR3: CASSESKVNSGYTF

D: TRBD1
V: TRBV12-3/TRBV12-4
J: TRBJ2-5
size: -
DNA: TGTGCCAGTCTGCTTTTGGACAGGGGGCTGGAGACCCAGTACTTC
CDR3: CASLLLDRGLETQYF

D: -
V: TRBV7-9
J: TRBJ2-3
size: -
DNA: TGTGCCAGCAGCTTAATTACTGGCCGTCCTGCAGATACGCAGTATTTT
CDR3: CASSLITGRPADTQYF

D: -
V: TRBV29-1
J: TRBJ2-7
size: -
DNA: TGCAGCGTTTACGACGGACCCTACGAGCAGTACTTC
CDR3: CSVYDGPYEQYF

D: -
V: TRBV7-9
J: TRBJ2-7
size: -
DNA: TGTGCCAGCAGTGGGGGACACTCCTACGAGCAGTACTTC
CDR3: CASSGGHSYEQYF

D: -
V: TRBV19
J: TRBJ1-1
size: -
DNA: TGTGCCAGTAGGTCAGACAGATCTTACACTGAAGCTTTCTTT
CDR3: CASRSDRSYTEAFF

D: -
V: TRBV23-1
J: TRBJ2-2
size: -
DNA: TGCGCCTCAGGATTCGGGTTGACCGGGGAGCTGTTTTTT
CDR3: CASGFGLTGELFF

D: -
V: TRBV7-7
J: TRBJ2-1
size: -
DNA: TGTGCCAGCAGCTTACCGGGAAGCTACAATGAGCAGTTCTTC
CDR3: CASSLPGSYNEQFF

D: -
V: TRBV7-8
J: TRBJ1-2
size: -
DNA: TGTGCCAGCAGCCCGCCCGAGGGGGTTCGTTATGGCTACACCTTC
CDR3: CASSPPEGVRYGYTF

D: -
V: TRBV7-6
J: TRBJ2-3
size: -
DNA: TGTGCCAGCAGCTTAGCGGGGCAAACTGGTACGCAGTATTTT
CDR3: CASSLAGQTGTQYF

D: TRBD1
V: TRBV25-1
J: TRBJ1-1
size: -
DNA: TGTGCCAGCAGCCCGACAGGGGCAAACACTGAAGCTTTCTTT
CDR3: CASSPTGANTEAFF

D: -
V: TRBV19
J: TRBJ1-1
size: -
DNA: TGTGCCAGTAGTACACGGCCAGGGTGGGGCACTGAAGCTTTCTTT
CDR3: CASSTRPGWGTEAFF

D: TRBD1
V: TRBV9
J: TRBJ1-1
size: -
DNA: TGTGCCAGCAGCGCTTGGGGACAGCCCGATGAAGCTTTCTTT
CDR3: CASSAWGQPDEAFF

D: -
V: TRBV7-9
J: TRBJ2-5
size: -
DNA: TGTGCCAGCACCCCGGATCGATCATTAGGATCCCTGTGGGAGACCCAGTACTTC
CDR3: CASTPDRSLGSLWETQYF

D: -
V: TRBV19
J: TRBJ2-1
size: -
DNA: TGTGCCAGTAGTATGGGGGGCTCGGATGAGCAGTTCTTC
CDR3: CASSMGGSDEQFF

D: TRBD1
V: TRBV9
J: TRBJ2-1
size: -
DNA: TGTGCCAGCAGCGACGACAGGGGGCCGGGCAATGAGCAGTTCTTC
CDR3: CASSDDRGPGNEQFF

D: -
V: TRBV21-1
J: TRBJ2-6
size: -
DNA: TGTGCCAGCAGCAAAGAGGGTAACCGGGAACGAAGCTCTGGGGCCAACGTCCTGACTTTC
CDR3: CASSKEGNRERSSGANVLTF

D: TRBD2
V: TRBV5-1
J: TRBJ2-3
size: -
DNA: TGCGCCAGCAGCACGGGACTAGTATCTGATACGCAGTATTTT
CDR3: CASSTGLVSDTQYF

D: TRBD1
V: TRBV29-1
J: TRBJ1-1
size: -
DNA: TGCAGCGTTGGTCAAAGGGGGCCCACTGAAGCTTTCTTT
CDR3: CSVGQRGPTEAFF

D: -
V: TRBV29-1
J: TRBJ2-3
size: -
DNA: TGCAGCGTTGAAGGGGCAGGCCCAGATACGCAGTATTTT
CDR3: CSVEGAGPDTQYF

D: TRBD2
V: TRBV27
J: TRBJ2-3
size: -
DNA: TGTGCCAGCAGTTCCACCCCCGGGACTAGCGTTGATACGCAGTATTTT
CDR3: CASSSTPGTSVDTQYF

D: TRBD2
V: TRBV5-1
J: TRBJ2-5
size: -
DNA: TGCGCCAGCAGCCCCCTAGCGGGGGGTGGAGAGACCCAGTACTTC
CDR3: CASSPLAGGGETQYF

D: TRBD1
V: TRBV7-9
J: TRBJ1-2
size: -
DNA: TGTGCCAGCAGCTGGGGGGACAGCCACTATGGCTACACCTTC
CDR3: CASSWGDSHYGYTF

D: -
V: TRBV13
J: TRBJ1-1
size: -
DNA: TGTGCCAGCAGTTCCAGGGCCCTGAACACTGAAGCTTTCTTT
CDR3: CASSSRALNTEAFF